Sequencing of this TCR beta chain was carried out in a study of shared clonotypes between healthy human individuals. TCRdb keeps only in-frame clones here, not all; method: immunoSEQ multiplex PCR. The data hold about 1.1 million clones, with roughly 80% observed a single time. Comments on this clone: What it recognizes is unknown.

Donors were Caucasian adults residing in Nashville, Tennessee, USA. Notes on the study in general: Represented diversity, genetic and exposure-history alike, was limited by few donors. With a few donors compared, around 5% of naive CD4 clonotypes were shared.

Germline lookup yields CDR1 MDHEN and CDR2 SYDVKM. V shed 6 bases and J shed 8 bases, with 12 bases lying between them. The CDR3 totals 12 residues. The chain carries TRBV28 and TRBJ2-3, with D tentatively TRBD1 or TRBD2 (6 bases each). The material sequenced was memory CD4+ T cells from PBMCs. Subset in this sample: CD45RA-negative fraction. The sequence was obtained from a man between 18 and 29 years old in good health. Some clones in this sample may be carry-over from other donors' samples. For the CDR3, the DNA is TGTGCCAGCAGGGTAAAGGGGGGTACGCAGTATTTT. This translates into CASRVKGGTQYF.